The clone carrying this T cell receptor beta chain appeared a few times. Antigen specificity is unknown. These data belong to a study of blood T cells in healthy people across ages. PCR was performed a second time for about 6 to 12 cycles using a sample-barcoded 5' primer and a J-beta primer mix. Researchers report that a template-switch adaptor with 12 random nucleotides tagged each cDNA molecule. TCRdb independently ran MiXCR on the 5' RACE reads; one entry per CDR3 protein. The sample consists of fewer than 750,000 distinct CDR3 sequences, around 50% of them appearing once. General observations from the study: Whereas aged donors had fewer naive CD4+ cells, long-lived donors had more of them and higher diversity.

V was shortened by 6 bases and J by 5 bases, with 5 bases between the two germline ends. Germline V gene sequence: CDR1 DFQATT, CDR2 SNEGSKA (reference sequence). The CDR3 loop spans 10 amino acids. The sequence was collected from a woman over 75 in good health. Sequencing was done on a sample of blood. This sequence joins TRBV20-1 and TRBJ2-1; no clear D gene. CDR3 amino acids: CSATDNEQFF. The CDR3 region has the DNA TGCAGTGCCACTGACAATGAGCAGTTCTTC.